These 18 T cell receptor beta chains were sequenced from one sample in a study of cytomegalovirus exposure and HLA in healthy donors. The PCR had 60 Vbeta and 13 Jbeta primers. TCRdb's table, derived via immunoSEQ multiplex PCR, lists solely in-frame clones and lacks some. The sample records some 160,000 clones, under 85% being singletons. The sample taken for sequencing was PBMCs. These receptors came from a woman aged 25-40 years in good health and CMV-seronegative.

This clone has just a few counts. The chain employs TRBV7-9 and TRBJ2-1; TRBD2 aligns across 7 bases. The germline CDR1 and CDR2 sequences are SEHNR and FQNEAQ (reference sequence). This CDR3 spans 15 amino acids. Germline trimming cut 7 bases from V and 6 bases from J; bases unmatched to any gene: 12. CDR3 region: CASTLWTSFPNEQFF. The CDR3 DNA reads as TGTGCCAGCACCCTTTGGACTAGTTTCCCCAATGAGCAGTTCTTC.

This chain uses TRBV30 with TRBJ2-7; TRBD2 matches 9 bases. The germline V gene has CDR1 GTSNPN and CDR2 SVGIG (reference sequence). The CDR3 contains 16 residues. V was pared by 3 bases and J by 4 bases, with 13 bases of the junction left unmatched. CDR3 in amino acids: CAWSRTRVAGVYEQYF. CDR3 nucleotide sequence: TGTGCCTGGAGCCGGACGAGGGTAGCGGGAGTTTACGAGCAGTACTTC.

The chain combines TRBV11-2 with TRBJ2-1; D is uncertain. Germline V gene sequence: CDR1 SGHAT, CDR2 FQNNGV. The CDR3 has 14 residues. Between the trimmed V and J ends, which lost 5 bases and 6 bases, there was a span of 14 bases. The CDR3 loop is CASSPPRLANEQFF. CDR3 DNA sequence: TGTGCCAGCAGCCCCCCTAGGTTGGCCAATGAGCAGTTCTTC.

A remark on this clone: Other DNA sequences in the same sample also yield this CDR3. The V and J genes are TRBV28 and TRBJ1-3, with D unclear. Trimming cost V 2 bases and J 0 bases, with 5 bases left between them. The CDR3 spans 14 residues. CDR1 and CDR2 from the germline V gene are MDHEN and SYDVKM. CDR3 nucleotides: TGTGCCAGCAGTTTACGGGGCTCTGGAAACACCATATATTTT. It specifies CASSLRGSGNTIYF.

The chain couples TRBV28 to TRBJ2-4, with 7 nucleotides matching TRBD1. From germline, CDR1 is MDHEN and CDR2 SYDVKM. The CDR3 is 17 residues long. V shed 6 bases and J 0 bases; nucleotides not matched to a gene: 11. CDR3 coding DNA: TGTGCCAGCAGCCTTCTCGGGACAGCTCTAGCCAAAAACATTCAGTACTTC. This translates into CASSLLGTALAKNIQYF.

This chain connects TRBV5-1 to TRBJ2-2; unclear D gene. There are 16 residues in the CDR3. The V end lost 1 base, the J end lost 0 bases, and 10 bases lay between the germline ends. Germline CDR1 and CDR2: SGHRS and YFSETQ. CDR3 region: CASSLQYTPNTGELFF. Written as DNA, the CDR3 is TGCGCCAGCAGCTTGCAGTACACCCCGAACACCGGGGAGCTGTTTTTT.

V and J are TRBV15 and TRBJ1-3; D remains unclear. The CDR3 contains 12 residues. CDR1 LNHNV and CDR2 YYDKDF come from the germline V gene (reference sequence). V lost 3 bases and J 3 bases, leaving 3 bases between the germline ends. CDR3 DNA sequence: TGTGCCACCAGCAGCATTGGAAACACCATATATTTT. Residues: CATSSIGNTIYF.

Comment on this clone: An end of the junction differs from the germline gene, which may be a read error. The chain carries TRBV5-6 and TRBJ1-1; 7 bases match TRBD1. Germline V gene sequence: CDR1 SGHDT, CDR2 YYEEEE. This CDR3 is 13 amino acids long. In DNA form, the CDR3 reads TGTACCAGCAGCTTGGCCCAGGGGGACGAAGCTTTCTTT. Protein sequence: CTSSLAQGDEAFF.

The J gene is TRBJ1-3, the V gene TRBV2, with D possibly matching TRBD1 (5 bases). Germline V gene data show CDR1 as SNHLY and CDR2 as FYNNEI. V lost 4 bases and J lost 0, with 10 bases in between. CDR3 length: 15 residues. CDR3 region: CASSAQVLSGNTIYF. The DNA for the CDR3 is TGTGCCAGCAGTGCACAGGTCCTCTCTGGAAACACCATATATTTT.

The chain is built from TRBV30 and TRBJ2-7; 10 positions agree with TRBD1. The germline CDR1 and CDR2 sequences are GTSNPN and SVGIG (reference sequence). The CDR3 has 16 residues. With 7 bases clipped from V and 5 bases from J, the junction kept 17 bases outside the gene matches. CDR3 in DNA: TGTGCCTCCTCCCAACCTCCCCGGACAGGGGGTCACGAGCAGTACTTC. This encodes CASSQPPRTGGHEQYF.

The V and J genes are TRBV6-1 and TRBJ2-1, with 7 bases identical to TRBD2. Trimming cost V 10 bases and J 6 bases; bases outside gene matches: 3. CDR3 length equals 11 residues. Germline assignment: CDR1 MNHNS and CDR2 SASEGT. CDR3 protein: CATRGGNEQFF. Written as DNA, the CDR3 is TGTGCCACCCGCGGGGGCAATGAGCAGTTCTTC.

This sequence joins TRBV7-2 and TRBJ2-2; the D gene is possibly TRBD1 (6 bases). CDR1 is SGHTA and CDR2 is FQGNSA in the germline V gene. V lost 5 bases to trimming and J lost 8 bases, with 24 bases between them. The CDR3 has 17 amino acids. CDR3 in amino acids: CASSNQAGQGIGGELFF. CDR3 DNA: TGTGCCAGCAGCAACCAAGCCGGGCAGGGGATCGGAGGGGAGCTGTTTTTT.

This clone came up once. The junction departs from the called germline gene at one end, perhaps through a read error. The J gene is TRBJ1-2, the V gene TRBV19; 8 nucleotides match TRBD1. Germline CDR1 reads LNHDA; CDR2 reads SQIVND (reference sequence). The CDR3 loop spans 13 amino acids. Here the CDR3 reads CASNPGGGYGYPF. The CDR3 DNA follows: TGTGCCAGTAACCCAGGGGGCGGCTATGGCTACCCCTTC.

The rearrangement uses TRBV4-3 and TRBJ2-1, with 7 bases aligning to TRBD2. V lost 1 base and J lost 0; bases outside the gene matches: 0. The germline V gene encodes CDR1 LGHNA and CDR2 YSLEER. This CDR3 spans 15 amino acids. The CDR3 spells CASSQGLASYNEQFF. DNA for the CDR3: TGCGCCAGCAGCCAAGGACTAGCCTCCTACAATGAGCAGTTCTTC.

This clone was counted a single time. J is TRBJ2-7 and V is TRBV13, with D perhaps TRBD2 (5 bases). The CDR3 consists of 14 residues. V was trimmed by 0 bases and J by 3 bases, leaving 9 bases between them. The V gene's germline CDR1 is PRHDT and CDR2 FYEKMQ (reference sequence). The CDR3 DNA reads TGTGCCAGCAGCTTAGGTCTAGCCAGCTACGAGCAGTACTTC. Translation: CASSLGLASYEQYF.

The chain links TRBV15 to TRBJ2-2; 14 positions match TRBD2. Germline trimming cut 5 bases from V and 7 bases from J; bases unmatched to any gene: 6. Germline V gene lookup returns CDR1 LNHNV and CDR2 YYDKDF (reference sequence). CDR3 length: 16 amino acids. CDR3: CATSRRLAGGHGELFF. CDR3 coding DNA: TGTGCCACCAGCCGGCGACTAGCGGGAGGGCACGGGGAGCTGTTTTTT.

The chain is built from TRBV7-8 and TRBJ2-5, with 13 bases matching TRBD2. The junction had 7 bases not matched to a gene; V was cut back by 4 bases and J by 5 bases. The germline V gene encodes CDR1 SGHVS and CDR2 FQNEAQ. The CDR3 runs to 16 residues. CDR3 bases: TGTGCCAGCAGCTCCGGACTAGCGGGAGTCGGCGAGACCCAGTACTTC. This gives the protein CASSSGLAGVGETQYF.

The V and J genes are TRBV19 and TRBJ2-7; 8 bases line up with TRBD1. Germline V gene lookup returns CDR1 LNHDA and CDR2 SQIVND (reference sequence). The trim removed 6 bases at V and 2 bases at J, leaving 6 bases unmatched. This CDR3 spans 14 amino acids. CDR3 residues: CASSGTGETYEQYF. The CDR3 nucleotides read TGTGCCAGTAGCGGGACAGGAGAAACCTACGAGCAGTACTTC.